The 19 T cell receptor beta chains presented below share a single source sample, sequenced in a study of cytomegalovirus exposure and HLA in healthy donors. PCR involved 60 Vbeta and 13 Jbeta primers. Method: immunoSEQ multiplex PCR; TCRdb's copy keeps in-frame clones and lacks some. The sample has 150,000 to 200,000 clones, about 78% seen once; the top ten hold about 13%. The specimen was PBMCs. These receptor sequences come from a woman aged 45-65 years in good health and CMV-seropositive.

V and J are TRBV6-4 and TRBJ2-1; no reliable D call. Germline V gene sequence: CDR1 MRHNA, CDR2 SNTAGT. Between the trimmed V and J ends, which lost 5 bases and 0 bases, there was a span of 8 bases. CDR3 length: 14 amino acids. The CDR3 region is CASSPQLSYNEQFF. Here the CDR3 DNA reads TGTGCCAGCAGTCCTCAACTCTCCTACAATGAGCAGTTCTTC.

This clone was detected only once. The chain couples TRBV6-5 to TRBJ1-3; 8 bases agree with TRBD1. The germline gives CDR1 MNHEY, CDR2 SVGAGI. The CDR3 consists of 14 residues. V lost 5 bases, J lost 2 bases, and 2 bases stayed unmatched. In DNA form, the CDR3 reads TGTGCCAGCAGTCGGACAGGGCCTGGAAACACCATATATTTT. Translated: CASSRTGPGNTIYF.

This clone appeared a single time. In DNA, the CDR3 is TGCGCCAGCAGCTTGGGTCGGGAAAACTACGAGCAGTACTTC. It yields the protein CASSLGRENYEQYF. The chain has TRBV5-1 and TRBJ2-7, with D tentatively TRBD2 (5 bases). CDR1 SGHRS and CDR2 YFSETQ come from the germline V gene. The CDR3 is 14 amino acids. The V end lost 0 bases, the J end lost 3 bases, and 10 bases lay between the germline ends. Supplemented by reference TRBV5-1 and TRBJ2-7, the full variable domain reads KAGVTQTPRYLIKTRGQQVTLSCSPISGHRSVSWYQQTPGQGLQFLFEYFSETQRNKGNFPGRFSGRQFSNSRSEMNVSTLELGDSALYLCASSLGRENYEQYFGPGTRLTVT.

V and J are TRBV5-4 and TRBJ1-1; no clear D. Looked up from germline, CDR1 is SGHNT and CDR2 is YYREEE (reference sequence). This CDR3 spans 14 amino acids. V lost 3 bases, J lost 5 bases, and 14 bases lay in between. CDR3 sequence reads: CASSSRRRETEAFF. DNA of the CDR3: TGTGCCAGCAGCTCCCGGCGAAGGGAGACTGAAGCTTTCTTT.

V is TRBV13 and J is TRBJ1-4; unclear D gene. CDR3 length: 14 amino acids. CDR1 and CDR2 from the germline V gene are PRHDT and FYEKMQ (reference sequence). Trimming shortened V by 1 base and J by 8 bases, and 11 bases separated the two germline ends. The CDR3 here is CASSLAESVEKLFF. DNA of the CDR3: TGTGCCAGCAGCTTAGCCGAATCGGTAGAAAAACTGTTTTTT. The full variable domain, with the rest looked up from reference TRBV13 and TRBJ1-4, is AAGVIQSPRHLIKEKRETATLKCYPIPRHDTVYWYQQGPGQDPQFLISFYEKMQSDKGSIPDRFSAQQFSDYHSELNMSSLELGDSALYFCASSLAESVEKLFFGSGTQLSVL.

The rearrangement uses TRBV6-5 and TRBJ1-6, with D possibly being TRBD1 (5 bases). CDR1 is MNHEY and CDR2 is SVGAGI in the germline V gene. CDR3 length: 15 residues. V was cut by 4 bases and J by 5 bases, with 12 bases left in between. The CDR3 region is CASSFDSYNNSPLHF. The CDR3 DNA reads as TGTGCCAGCAGTTTTGACAGTTATAATAATTCACCCCTCCACTTT.

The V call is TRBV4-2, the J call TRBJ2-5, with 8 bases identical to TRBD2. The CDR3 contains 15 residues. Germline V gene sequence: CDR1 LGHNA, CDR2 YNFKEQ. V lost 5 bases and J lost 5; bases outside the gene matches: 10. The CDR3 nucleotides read TGTGCCAGCAGCTTTAGCGGGGCTACCGGGGAGACCCAGTACTTC. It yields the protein CASSFSGATGETQYF.

The CDR3 region is CASSAFGNGYTF. CDR3 DNA sequence: TGTGCCAGCAGCGCTTTCGGGAATGGCTACACCTTC. The chain recombines TRBV9 with TRBJ1-2; no firm D call. Between the trimmed V and J ends, which lost 3 bases and 6 bases, there was a span of 9 bases. The CDR3 covers 12 residues. The germline CDR1 and CDR2 sequences are SGDLS and YYNGEE.

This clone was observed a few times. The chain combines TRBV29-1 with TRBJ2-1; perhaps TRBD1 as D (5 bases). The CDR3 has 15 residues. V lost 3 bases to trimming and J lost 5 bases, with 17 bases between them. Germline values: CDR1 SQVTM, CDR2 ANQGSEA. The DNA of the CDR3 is TGCAGCGTTGACGCCCAGGGCAGTTCCAACAATGAGCAGTTCTTC. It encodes CSVDAQGSSNNEQFF.

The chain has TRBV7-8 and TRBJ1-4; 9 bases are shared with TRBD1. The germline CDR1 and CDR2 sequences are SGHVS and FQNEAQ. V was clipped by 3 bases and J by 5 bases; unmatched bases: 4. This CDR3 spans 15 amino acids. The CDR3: CASSFGQGRNEKLFF. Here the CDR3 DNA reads TGTGCCAGCAGCTTTGGACAGGGGAGAAATGAAAAACTGTTTTTT.

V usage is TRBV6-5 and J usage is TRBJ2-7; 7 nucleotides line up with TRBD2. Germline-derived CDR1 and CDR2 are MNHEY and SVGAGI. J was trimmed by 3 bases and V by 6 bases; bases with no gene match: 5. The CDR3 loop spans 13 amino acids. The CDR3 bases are TGTGCCAGCAGAAGAGGGACTAACTACGAGCAGTACTTC. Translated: CASRRGTNYEQYF.

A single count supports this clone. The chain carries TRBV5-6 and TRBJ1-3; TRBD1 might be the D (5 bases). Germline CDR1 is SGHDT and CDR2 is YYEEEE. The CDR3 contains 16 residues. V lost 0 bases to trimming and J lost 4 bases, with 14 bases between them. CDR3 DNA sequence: TGTGCCAGCAGCTTGGGTCCGCAGGGAGGGGGAAACACCATATATTTT. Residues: CASSLGPQGGGNTIYF.

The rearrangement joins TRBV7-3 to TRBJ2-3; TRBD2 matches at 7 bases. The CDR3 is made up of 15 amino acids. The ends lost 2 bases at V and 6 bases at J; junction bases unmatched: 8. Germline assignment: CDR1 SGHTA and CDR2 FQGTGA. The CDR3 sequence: CASSLRASGSDTQYF. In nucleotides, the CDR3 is TGTGCCAGCAGCTTACGGGCTAGCGGTTCGGATACGCAGTATTTT.

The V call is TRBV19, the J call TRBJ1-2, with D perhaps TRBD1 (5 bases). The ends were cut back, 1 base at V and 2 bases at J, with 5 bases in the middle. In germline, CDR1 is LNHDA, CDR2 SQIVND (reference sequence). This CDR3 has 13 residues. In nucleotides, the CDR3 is TGTGCCAGTAGTATAGCAGGGAACTATGGCTACACCTTC. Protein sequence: CASSIAGNYGYTF. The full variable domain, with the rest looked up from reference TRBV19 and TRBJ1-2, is DGGITQSPKYLFRKEGQNVTLSCEQNLNHDAMYWYRQDPGQGLRLIYYSQIVNDFQKGDIAEGYSVSREKKESFPLTVTSAQKNPTAFYLCASSIAGNYGYTFGSGTRLTVV.

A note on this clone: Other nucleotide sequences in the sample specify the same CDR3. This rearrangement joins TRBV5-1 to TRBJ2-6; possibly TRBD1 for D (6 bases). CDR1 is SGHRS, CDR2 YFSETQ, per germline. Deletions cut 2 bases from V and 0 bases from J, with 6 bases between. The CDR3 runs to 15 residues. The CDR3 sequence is CASSLQGSGANVLTF. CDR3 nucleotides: TGCGCCAGCAGCTTACAGGGCTCTGGGGCCAACGTCCTGACTTTC. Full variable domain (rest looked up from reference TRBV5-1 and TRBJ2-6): KAGVTQTPRYLIKTRGQQVTLSCSPISGHRSVSWYQQTPGQGLQFLFEYFSETQRNKGNFPGRFSGRQFSNSRSEMNVSTLELGDSALYLCASSLQGSGANVLTFGAGSRLTVL.

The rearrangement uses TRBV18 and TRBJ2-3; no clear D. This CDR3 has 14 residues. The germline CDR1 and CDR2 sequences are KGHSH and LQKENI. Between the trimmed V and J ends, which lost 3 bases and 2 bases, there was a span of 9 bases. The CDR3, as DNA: TGTGCCAGCTCACCGGCCAAACACACAGATACGCAGTATTTT. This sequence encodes CASSPAKHTDTQYF.

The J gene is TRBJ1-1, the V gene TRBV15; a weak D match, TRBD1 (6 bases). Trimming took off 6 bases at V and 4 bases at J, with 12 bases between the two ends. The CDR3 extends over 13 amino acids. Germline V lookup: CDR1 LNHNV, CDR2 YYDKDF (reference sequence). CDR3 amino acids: CATSVSGATEAFF. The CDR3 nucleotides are TGTGCCACCAGTGTGTCAGGGGCCACTGAAGCTTTCTTT.

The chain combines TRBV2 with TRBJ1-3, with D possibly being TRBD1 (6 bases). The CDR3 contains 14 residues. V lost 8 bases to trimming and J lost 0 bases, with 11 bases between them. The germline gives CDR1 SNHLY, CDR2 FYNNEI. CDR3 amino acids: CASRTGYSGNTIYF. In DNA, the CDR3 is TGTGCCAGCCGTACAGGGTACTCTGGAAACACCATATATTTT. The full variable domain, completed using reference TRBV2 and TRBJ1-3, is EPEVTQTPSHQVTQMGQEVILRCVPISNHLYFYWYRQILGQKVEFLVSFYNNEISEKSEIFDDQFSVERPDGSNFTLKIRSTKLEDSAMYFCASRTGYSGNTIYFGEGSWLTVV.

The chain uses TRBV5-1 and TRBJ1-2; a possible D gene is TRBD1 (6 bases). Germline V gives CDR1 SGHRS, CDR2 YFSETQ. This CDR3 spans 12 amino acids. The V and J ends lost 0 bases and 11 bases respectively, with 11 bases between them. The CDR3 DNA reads TGCGCCAGCAGCTTGGGCGACAGGTTTTACACCTTC. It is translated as CASSLGDRFYTF.